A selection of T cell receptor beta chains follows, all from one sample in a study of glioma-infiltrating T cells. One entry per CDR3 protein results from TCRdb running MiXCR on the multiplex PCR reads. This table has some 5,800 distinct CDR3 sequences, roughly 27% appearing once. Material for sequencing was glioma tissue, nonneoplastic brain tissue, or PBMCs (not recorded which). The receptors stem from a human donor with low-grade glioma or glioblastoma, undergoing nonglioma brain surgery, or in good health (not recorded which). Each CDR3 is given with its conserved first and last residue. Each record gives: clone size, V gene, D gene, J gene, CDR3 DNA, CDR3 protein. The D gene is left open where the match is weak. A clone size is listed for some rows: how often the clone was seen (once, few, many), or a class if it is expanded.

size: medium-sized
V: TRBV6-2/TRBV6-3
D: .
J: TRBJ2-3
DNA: TGTGCCAGCAGCCCCTGGTGTATATATTTT
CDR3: CASSPWCIYF

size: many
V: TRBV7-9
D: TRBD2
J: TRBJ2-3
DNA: TGTGCCAGCAGCTTAGGAGGACTAGCGGGACGCACAGATACGCAGTATTTT
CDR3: CASSLGGLAGRTDTQYF

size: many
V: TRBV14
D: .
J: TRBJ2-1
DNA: TGTGCCAGCAGCCTCAGGGCACGGGGAAACAATGAGCAGTTCTTC
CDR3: CASSLRARGNNEQFF

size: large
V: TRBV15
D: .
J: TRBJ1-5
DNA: TGTGCCACCAGCAGAGTATCGGGAGGATGGGAGCCCCAGCATTTT
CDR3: CATSRVSGGWEPQHF

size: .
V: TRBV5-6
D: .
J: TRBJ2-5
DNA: TGTGTCAGCAGCTTGGGGGGGCGACAAAAGACCCAGTACTTC
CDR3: CVSSLGGRQKTQYF

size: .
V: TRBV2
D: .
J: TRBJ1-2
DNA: TGTGCCAGCAGTGACTACAGGTCTGGCTACACCTTT
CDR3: CASSDYRSGYTF

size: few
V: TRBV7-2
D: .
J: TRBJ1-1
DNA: TGTGCCAGCAGCAAACTCTACAGGGCTGAAGCTTTCTTT
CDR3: CASSKLYRAEAFF

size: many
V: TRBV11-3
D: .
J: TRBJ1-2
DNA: TGTGCCAGCAGCCCAGGGGCTCCATCCGGCTACACCTTC
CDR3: CASSPGAPSGYTF

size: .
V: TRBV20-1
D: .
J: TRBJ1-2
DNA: TGCAGTGCCCCCCTCGGTGGCCAGGGAAGAAACTATGGCTACACCTTC
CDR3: CSAPLGGQGRNYGYTF

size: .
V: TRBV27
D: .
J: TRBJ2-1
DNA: TGTGCCAGCAGTTTTACTCTCGCGGGCGTGACGCCGCCGTTCTTC
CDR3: CASSFTLAGVTPPFF

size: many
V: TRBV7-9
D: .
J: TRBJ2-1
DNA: TGTGCCAGCAGCTTATACCAGTCGGGTGAGCAGTTCTTC
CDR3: CASSLYQSGEQFF

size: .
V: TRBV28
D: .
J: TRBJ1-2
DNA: TGTGCCAGCAGACGGGGTGGGCTGATATATGGCTACACCTTC
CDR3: CASRRGGLIYGYTF

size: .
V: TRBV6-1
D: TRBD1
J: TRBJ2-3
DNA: TGTGCCAGCAGTTCGAACAGGGGTAATGAGCAGTATTTT
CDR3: CASSSNRGNEQYF

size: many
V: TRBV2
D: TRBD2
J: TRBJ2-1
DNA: TGTGCCAGCAGTGTCCGTAGCGGGAGATCCTACAATGAGCAGTTCTTC
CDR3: CASSVRSGRSYNEQFF

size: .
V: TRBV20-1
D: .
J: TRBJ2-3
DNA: TGCAGTGAGAGTAGGGCTAGAGATAAGTATTTT
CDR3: CSESRARDKYF

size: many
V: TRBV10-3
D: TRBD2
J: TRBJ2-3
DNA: TGTGCCAGTTCCGGGACTAGCGGGAGCTCTAGCACAGATACGCAGTATTTT
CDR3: CASSGTSGSSSTDTQYF

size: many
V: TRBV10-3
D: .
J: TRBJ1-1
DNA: TGTGCCATCAGTTCAGGGGTTACTGAAGCTTTCTTT
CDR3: CAISSGVTEAFF

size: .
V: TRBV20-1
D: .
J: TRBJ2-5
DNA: TGCAGTGCTCGCAGGACTCGCGGTCGTGGGACCCCGTCCTTC
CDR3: CSARRTRGRGTPSF

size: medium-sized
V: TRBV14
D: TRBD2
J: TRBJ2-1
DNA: TGTGCCAGCAGCCAACAACTAGCGGGAGGTAATGAGCAGTTCTTC
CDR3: CASSQQLAGGNEQFF

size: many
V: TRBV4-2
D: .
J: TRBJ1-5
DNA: TGTGCCAGCAGCGACAAGGACTATAGCAATCAGCCCCAGCATTTT
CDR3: CASSDKDYSNQPQHF

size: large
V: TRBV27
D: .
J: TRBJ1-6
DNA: TGTGCCAGCAGTTTACAGGGATTTAATTCACCCCTCCACTTT
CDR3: CASSLQGFNSPLHF

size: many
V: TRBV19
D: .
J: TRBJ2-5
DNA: TGTGCCAGTAGTAATAACTGGGACGGTGAAGAGACCCAGTACTTC
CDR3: CASSNNWDGEETQYF

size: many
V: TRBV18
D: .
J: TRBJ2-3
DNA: TGTGCCAGCTCACCACTGAGCTCAGATACGCAGTATTTT
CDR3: CASSPLSSDTQYF

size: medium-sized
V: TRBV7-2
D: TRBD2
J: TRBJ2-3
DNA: TGTGCCAGCAGCTTAGCTGCCGCGGGAGGACGTGCAGATACGCAGTATTTT
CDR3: CASSLAAAGGRADTQYF

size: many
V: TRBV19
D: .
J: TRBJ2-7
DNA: TGTGCCAGTAGTATCCAAACGGTTGGCGAGCAGTACTTC
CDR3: CASSIQTVGEQYF

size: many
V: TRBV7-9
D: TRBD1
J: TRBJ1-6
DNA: TGTGCCAGCAGCTACCGACAGGGGGAGAATTCACCCCTCCACTTT
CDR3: CASSYRQGENSPLHF

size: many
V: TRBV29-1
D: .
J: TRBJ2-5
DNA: TGCAGCGTTGTAAGCCCTCGGTTGGAGACCCAGTACTTC
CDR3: CSVVSPRLETQYF

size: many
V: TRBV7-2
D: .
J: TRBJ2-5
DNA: TGTGCCAGCAGCTTAGCGGGGGGGCAAAAGACCCAGTACTTC
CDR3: CASSLAGGQKTQYF

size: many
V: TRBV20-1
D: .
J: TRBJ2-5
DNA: TGCAGTGCTAGACGGGGTCTAGAGGTCGAGACCCAGTACTTC
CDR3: CSARRGLEVETQYF

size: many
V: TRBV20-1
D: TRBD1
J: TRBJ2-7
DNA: TGCAGTGCTAGAGATCAGGGGGCGCGGGAGCAGTACTTC
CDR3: CSARDQGAREQYF

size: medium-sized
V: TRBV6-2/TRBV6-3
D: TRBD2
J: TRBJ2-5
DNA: TGTGCCAGCAGGTCAGCGGGGGAGACCCAGTACTTC
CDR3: CASRSAGETQYF

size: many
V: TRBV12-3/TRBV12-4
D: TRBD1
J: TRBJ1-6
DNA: TGTGCCAGCAGTCCACAGGGGCGGGGGCATAATTCACCCCTCCACTTT
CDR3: CASSPQGRGHNSPLHF

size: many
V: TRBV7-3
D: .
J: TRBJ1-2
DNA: TGTGCCAGCAGCTTAACTGGACAGCCCAACTATGGCTACACCTTC
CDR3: CASSLTGQPNYGYTF

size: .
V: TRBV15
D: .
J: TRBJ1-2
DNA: TGTGCCACCAGCAGAGATCTGCGGGGCTACACCTTC
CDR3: CATSRDLRGYTF

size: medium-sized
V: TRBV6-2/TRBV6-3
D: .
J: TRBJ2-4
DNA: TGTGCCAGCAGTTACGGGGGATTAGCCAAAAACATTCAGTACTTC
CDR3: CASSYGGLAKNIQYF

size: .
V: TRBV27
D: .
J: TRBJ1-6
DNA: TGTGCCAGCGGGGCACTTTCGGGGCATAATTCACCCCTCCCCTTC
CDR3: CASGALSGHNSPLPF

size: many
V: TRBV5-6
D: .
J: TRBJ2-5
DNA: TGTGCCAGCAGCTTGGGGGGGCGACAAGAGACCCAGTACTTC
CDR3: CASSLGGRQETQYF

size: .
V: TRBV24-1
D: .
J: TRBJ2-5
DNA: TGTGCCCCCAGTGATTTTAGGAAATGGGTCCCCGAGCCCCAGTACTTC
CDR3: CAPSDFRKWVPEPQYF

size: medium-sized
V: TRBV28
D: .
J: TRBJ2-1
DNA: TGTGCCAGCAGTTTCCAAGGTAGCGGAGCCTACAATGAGCAGTTCTTC
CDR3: CASSFQGSGAYNEQFF

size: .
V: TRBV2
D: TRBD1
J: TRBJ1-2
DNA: TGTGCCAGCAGTCGACAGGGGGACTATGGCTACACCTTC
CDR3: CASSRQGDYGYTF